This TCR beta chain stems from a study of shared clonotypes between healthy human individuals. Study-wide context: The cohort had a couple of women and a few men, ages 18 to 49. Three plates were used per donor for CD4 naive, three for CD4 memory, two for CD8 naive and one for CD8 memory.

As defined, naive CD8 cells were CD45RO-negative and positively selected for CCR7, with terminally differentiated effector memory CD45RA+ cells excluded. Study-wide findings and caveats: Lower generation probabilities were found for non-shared clonotypes than for those shared by all four donors.

As to this clone: Its specificity is unknown.

This was a deep-level run. TCRdb's copy holds only in-frame clones and misses some; the assay was immunoSEQ multiplex PCR. Of fewer than 850,000 clones in the sample, 95% to 97% were seen once. This clonotype was sampled from a man under 40 in good health. Sequencing was done on a sample of naive CD8+ T cells sorted from blood.

This chain's CDR3 is CASSQEIGQWDTDTQYF. The CDR3 DNA reads as TGCGCCAGCAGCCAAGAGATAGGGCAATGGGACACAGATACGCAGTATTTT. This sequence joins TRBV4-1 and TRBJ2-3; D uncertain. Trimming cost V 0 bases and J 2 bases, with 15 bases left between them. CDR1 and CDR2 from the germline V gene are MGHRA and YSYEKL. CDR3 length equals 17 residues.